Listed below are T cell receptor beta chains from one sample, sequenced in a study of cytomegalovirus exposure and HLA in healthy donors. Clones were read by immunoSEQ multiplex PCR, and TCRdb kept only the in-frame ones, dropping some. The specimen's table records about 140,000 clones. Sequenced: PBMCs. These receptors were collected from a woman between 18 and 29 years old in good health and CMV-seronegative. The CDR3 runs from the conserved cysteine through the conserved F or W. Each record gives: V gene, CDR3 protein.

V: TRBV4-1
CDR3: CASSQEVPGQGLGETQYF

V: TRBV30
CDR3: CAWAKNSNQPQHF

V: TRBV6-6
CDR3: CASSRGNTEAFF

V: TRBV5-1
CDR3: CASRASYRNTEAFF

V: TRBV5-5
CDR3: CASSLGRDYTEAFF

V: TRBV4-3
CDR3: CASSLQTRQATNEKLFF

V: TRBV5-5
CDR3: CASRARDRVNTEAFF

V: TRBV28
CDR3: CASSQQGPWPQHF

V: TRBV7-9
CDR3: CASSLDGLAGLTPYNEQFF

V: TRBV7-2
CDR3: CASSPLTGVGLGYTF

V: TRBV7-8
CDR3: CASSPPTGLAGQETQYF

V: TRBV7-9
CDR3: CASSTGRRGYTF

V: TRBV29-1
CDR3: CSAAPQGTEAFF

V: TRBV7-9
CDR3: CASSPTGTANQPQHF

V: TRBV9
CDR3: CASSGQQNTGELFF

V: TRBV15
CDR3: CATSRDRTSGSKNIQYF

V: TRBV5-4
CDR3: CASRTLATVPGELFF

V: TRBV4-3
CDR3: CASSQLQGQGRDEAFF

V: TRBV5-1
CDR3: CASSALQGASGTEAFF

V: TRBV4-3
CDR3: CASSQNSGRAGETQYF

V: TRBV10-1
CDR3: CASSAHTSGSLPDTQYF

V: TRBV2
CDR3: CASRARQGMNTEAFF

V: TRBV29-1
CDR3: CSVESPGTGNTEAFF

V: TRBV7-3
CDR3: CASTLTSGSTGELFF

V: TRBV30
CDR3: CAWSVHNRYTEAFF

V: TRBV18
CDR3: CASSGSQNTGELFF